The entry that follows covers one T cell receptor beta chain sequence. This entry belongs to a study of blood T cell repertoires in COVID-19. About the research overall: Specimens from acute and convalescent COVID-19 originated in the United States, Italy and Spain.

Sequencing used immunoSEQ multiplex PCR; TCRdb keeps in-frame clones, though not all of them. The sample carries fewer than 200,000 clones, more than 70% recorded once. The V end was cut by 5 bases, the J end by 2 bases, with 9 bases between. Germline V CDR1 and CDR2: SGHVS, FQNEAQ. This CDR3 is 13 amino acids long. This receptor was obtained from a man aged 40-50 years with active or convalescent COVID-19. The specimen sequenced was peripheral blood. The rearrangement uses TRBV7-8 and TRBJ1-1; the D is unclear. The CDR3 protein is CASSRTGNTEAFF. In DNA, the CDR3 is TGTGCCAGCAGCCGGACGGGTAACACTGAAGCTTTCTTT.